These 16 T cell receptor beta chains came from one sample sequenced in a study of blood T cell repertoires in COVID-19. Assay: immunoSEQ multiplex PCR; the TCRdb copy retains only in-frame clones and omits some. The sample has under 350,000 clones, 65% to 90% seen once. Sequencing was done on a sample of peripheral blood. The receptors here all came from a human donor in a cohort sampled during active COVID-19.

Concerning this clone: A junction boundary mismatches the germline segment, possibly from a read error. The gene calls are TRBV7-9 and TRBJ1-4; D is unresolved. The CDR3 is 14 residues long. Germline CDR1 and CDR2: SEHNR and FQNEAQ (reference sequence). The CDR3 region is CASSTRRTDEKLFF. CDR3 in DNA: TGTGCCAGCAGTACCAGGCGAACTGATGAAAAACTGTTTTTT.

The chain has TRBV6-5 and TRBJ1-1; 9 nucleotides line up with TRBD1. CDR1 is MNHEY, CDR2 SVGAGI, per germline. Germline trimming cut 6 bases from V and 11 bases from J; bases unmatched to any gene: 4. This CDR3 has 11 residues. The CDR3 spells CASRGQGDAFF. DNA for the CDR3: TGTGCCAGCAGGGGACAGGGTGATGCTTTCTTT.

The V call is TRBV5-6, the J call TRBJ2-5; 12 bases agree with TRBD2. Losses at the gene ends were 0 bases for V and 4 bases for J; bases not matched to a gene: 13. The CDR3 covers 19 residues. CDR1 is SGHDT, CDR2 YYEEEE, per germline. In DNA form, the CDR3 reads TGTGCCAGCAGCTTGGCCACCGAGCTAGCGGGGGGGCTGTCAGAGACCCAGTACTTC. Translation gives CASSLATELAGGLSETQYF.

V is TRBV19 and J is TRBJ2-5; 7 bases line up with TRBD2. The CDR3 runs 15 residues. The J segment lost 2 bases and the V segment lost 3 bases, leaving 6 bases of the junction unmatched. Germline V gene sequence: CDR1 LNHDA, CDR2 SQIVND (reference sequence). The chain's CDR3 is CASSIGRGVQETQYF. The CDR3 DNA reads TGTGCCAGTAGTATTGGACGGGGGGTACAAGAGACCCAGTACTTC.

This clone has only one observation. This sequence joins TRBV7-8 and TRBJ2-3, with 12 nucleotides matching TRBD2. CDR1 is SGHVS, CDR2 FQNEAQ, per germline. After removal of 5 bases from V and 0 bases from J, the junction contained 6 bases not matched to a gene. This CDR3 is built from 17 residues. CDR3 DNA: TGTGCCAGCAGCCACACGGGACTAGCGGGTAGCACAGATACGCAGTATTTT. Encoded protein: CASSHTGLAGSTDTQYF.

The V gene is TRBV6-1, the J gene TRBJ1-1; TRBD1 matches 8 bases. With 2 bases clipped from V and 4 bases from J, the junction kept 6 bases outside the gene matches. The germline V gene encodes CDR1 MNHNS and CDR2 SASEGT. This CDR3 spans 15 amino acids. The CDR3 nucleotides are TGTGCCAGCAGTGAATACGGACAGGGCGGCACTGAAGCTTTCTTT. This codes for CASSEYGQGGTEAFF.

The genes are TRBV6-5 and TRBJ1-2; D gene ambiguous. Germline V gives CDR1 MNHEY, CDR2 SVGAGI. The V end lost 6 bases, the J end lost 8 bases, and 19 bases lay between the germline ends. This CDR3 has 14 residues. The CDR3 spells CASRPLRAGRGYTF. CDR3 DNA: TGTGCCAGCAGACCACTGAGGGCAGGAAGAGGCTACACCTTC.

V usage is TRBV14 and J usage is TRBJ2-5; no reliable D call. The V end lost 0 bases, the J end lost 2 bases, and 13 bases lay between the germline ends. Looked up from germline, CDR1 is SGHDN and CDR2 is FVKESK. The CDR3 is 16 residues long. CDR3 amino acids: CASSQDYSLLQETQYF. CDR3 sequence (DNA): TGTGCCAGCAGCCAAGATTACTCACTCTTACAAGAGACCCAGTACTTC.

The rearrangement joins TRBV5-1 to TRBJ1-1, with D possibly being TRBD1 (6 bases). Germline V gene sequence: CDR1 SGHRS, CDR2 YFSETQ. V dropped 3 bases and J dropped 0 bases, with 21 bases sitting between them. The CDR3 is 18 residues long. CDR3 nucleotides: TGCGCCAGCAGCTCCCTCCCGACAGGTCTTGGGGTGAACACTGAAGCTTTCTTT. It yields the protein CASSSLPTGLGVNTEAFF.

The count of this clone is one. V is TRBV7-9 and J is TRBJ1-5; D not certain. Germline assignment: CDR1 SEHNR and CDR2 FQNEAQ (reference sequence). V lost 5 bases and J lost 6, with 11 bases in between. This CDR3 is built from 13 residues. This chain's CDR3 is CASSETMGQPQHF. The CDR3 DNA reads TGTGCCAGCAGCGAAACTATGGGTCAGCCCCAGCATTTT.

This clone was recorded once. The chain links TRBV7-6 to TRBJ1-3; possibly TRBD1 for D (5 bases). Germline V gives CDR1 SGHVS, CDR2 FNYEAQ. There are 17 residues in the CDR3. V dropped 1 base and J dropped 3 bases, with 16 bases sitting between them. This CDR3 is CASSLETGHRRGNTIYF. Written as DNA, the CDR3 is TGTGCCAGCAGCTTAGAAACTGGACATCGACGTGGAAACACCATATATTTT.

This chain joins TRBV15 and TRBJ2-3; D uncertain. Germline loops: CDR1 LNHNV, CDR2 YYDKDF (reference sequence). The germline V and J ends were trimmed by 5 bases and 8 bases, with 11 bases remaining between them. The CDR3 extends over 12 amino acids. The CDR3 is CATSERPSTQYF. The CDR3 coding sequence is TGTGCCACCAGCGAGAGGCCCAGTACGCAGTATTTT. Drawing the rest from reference TRBV15 and TRBJ2-3, the complete variable domain is DAMVIQNPRYQVTQFGKPVTLSCSQTLNHNVMYWYQQKSSQAPKLLFHYYDKDFNNEADTPDNFQSRRPNTSFCFLDIRSPGLGDTAMYLCATSERPSTQYFGPGTRLTVL.

This chain connects TRBV4-2 to TRBJ1-1; 9 positions match TRBD1. There are 15 residues in the CDR3. CDR1 and CDR2 (germline): LGHNA, YNFKEQ. V shed 4 bases and J 5 bases; nucleotides not matched to a gene: 8. The CDR3, as DNA: TGTGCCAGCAGCCTCCGGGACAGGGACTTTACTGAAGCTTTCTTT. This codes for CASSLRDRDFTEAFF.

This rearrangement joins TRBV4-1 to TRBJ2-3, with 9 bases fitting TRBD2. V shed 0 bases, J shed 13 bases, and the junction held 14 bases outside the gene matches. Germline V CDR1 and CDR2: MGHRA, YSYEKL. The CDR3 spans 16 residues. This CDR3 reads CASSQEGPGLAEGEYF. DNA of the CDR3: TGCGCCAGCAGCCAAGAAGGGCCGGGACTAGCTGAAGGGGAGTATTTT.

As DNA, the CDR3 is TGTGCCAGCACCGAGTCGGAGCAACTCACTGGCTACACCTTC. Translated, it gives CASTESEQLTGYTF. The chain combines TRBV7-8 with TRBJ1-2; D not certain. This CDR3 contains 14 residues. The V gene's germline CDR1 is SGHVS and CDR2 FQNEAQ. The V gene lost 7 bases and the J gene lost 7 bases, with 19 bases spanning the gap.

CDR3 region: CASSLGSGELFF. The CDR3 DNA reads TGCGCCAGCAGCTTGGGCAGCGGGGAGCTGTTTTTT. The chain uses TRBV5-1 and TRBJ2-2; D uncertain. V lost 0 bases, J lost 7 bases, and 4 bases lay in between. The CDR3 totals 12 residues. The germline CDR1 and CDR2 sequences are SGHRS and YFSETQ.